A single T cell receptor beta chain is shown here with its context. Its antigen is as yet unknown. Template material for amplifying TCR beta CDR3 regions consisted of RNA transcripts. The primer set for the first-round RT-PCR of the TCR CDR3 was HTBI. TCRdb fed the multiplex PCR reads into MiXCR, producing one record per CDR3 protein. The sample yields roughly 100,000 distinct CDR3 sequences, 35% to 45% seen once. The source of the sample is a study of T cells in Graves' hyperthyroidism and ophthalmopathy. Patients with uncontrolled infections, other autoimmune diseases, pregnancy or lactation were excluded. Germline V gene sequence: CDR1 SGHAT, CDR2 FQNNGV. The CDR3 covers 14 residues. Trimming took 2 bases from V and 7 from J, leaving 11 bases between them. Notes on the study in general: Researchers found most expanded thyroid clonotypes above 0.001 in blood as well. Ophthalmopathy could be told apart from stable hyperthyroidism with a 13 V-J model.

The V and J genes are TRBV11-2 and TRBJ1-4, with D unclear. The sequenced sample consisted of peripheral blood or thyroid tissue (not recorded which). The source of this sequence is a woman aged 25 to 39 with Graves' hyperthyroidism. The CDR3 spells CASSLSASGEKLFF. The CDR3 DNA follows: TGTGCCAGCAGCTTATCGGCCAGCGGTGAAAAACTGTTTTTT.